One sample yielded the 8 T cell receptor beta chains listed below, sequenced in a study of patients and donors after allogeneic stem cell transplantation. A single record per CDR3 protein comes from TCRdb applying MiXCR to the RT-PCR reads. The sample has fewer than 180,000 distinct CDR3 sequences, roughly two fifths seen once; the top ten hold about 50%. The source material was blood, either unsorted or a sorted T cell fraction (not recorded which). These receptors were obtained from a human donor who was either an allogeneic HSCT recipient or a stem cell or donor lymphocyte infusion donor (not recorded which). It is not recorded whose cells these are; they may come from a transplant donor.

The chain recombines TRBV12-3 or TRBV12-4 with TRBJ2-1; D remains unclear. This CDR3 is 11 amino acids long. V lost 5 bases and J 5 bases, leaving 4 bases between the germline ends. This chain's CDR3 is CASSPDNEQFF. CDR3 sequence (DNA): TGTGCCAGCAGTCCTGACAATGAGCAGTTCTTC.

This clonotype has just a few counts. The CDR3 DNA is TGTGCCAGCAGTTACGGGGATAACTATGGCTACACCTTC. It specifies CASSYGDNYGYTF. The chain employs TRBV6-5 and TRBJ1-2; no reliable D call. The V gene lost 2 bases and the J gene lost 1 base, with 5 bases spanning the gap. The CDR3 totals 13 residues. The germline V gene has CDR1 MNHEY and CDR2 SVGAGI.

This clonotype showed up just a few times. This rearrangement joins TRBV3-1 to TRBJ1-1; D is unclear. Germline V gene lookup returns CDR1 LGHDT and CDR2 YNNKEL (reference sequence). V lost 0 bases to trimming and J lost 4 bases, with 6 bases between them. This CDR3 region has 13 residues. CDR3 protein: CASSQEGFTEAFF. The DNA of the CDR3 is TGTGCCAGCAGCCAAGAAGGGTTCACTGAAGCTTTCTTT.

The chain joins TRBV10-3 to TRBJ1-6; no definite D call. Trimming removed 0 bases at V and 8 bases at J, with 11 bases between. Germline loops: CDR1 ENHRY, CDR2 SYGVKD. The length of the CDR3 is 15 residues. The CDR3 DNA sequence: TGTGCCATCAGTGAGTCAGACCTGCGTGATTCACCCCTCCACTTT. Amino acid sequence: CAISESDLRDSPLHF.

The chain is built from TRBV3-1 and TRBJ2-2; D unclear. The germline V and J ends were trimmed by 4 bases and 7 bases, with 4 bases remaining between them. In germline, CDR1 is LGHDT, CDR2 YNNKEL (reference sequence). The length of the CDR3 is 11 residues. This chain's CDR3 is CASSRSGELFF. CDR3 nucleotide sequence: TGTGCCAGCAGCCGTAGCGGGGAGCTGTTTTTT.

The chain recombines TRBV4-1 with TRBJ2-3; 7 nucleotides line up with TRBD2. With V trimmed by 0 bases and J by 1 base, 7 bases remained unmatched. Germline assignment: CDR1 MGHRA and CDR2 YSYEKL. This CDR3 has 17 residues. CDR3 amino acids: CASSQEVRGTRTDTQYF. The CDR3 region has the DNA TGCGCCAGCAGCCAAGAGGTGCGGGGGACCCGCACAGATACGCAGTATTTT.

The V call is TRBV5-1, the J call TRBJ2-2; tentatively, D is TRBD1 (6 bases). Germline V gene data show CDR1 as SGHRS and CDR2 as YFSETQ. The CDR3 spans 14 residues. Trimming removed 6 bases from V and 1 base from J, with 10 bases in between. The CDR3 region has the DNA TGCGCCAGCACCCAGGGGTGGAACACCGGGGAGCTGTTTTTT. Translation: CASTQGWNTGELFF.

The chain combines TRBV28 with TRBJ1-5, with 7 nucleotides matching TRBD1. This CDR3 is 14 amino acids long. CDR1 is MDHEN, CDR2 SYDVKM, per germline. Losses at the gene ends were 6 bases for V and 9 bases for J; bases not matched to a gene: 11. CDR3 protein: CASSSGTVFSPQHF. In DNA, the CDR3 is TGTGCCAGCAGCTCCGGGACAGTATTTTCGCCCCAGCATTTT.